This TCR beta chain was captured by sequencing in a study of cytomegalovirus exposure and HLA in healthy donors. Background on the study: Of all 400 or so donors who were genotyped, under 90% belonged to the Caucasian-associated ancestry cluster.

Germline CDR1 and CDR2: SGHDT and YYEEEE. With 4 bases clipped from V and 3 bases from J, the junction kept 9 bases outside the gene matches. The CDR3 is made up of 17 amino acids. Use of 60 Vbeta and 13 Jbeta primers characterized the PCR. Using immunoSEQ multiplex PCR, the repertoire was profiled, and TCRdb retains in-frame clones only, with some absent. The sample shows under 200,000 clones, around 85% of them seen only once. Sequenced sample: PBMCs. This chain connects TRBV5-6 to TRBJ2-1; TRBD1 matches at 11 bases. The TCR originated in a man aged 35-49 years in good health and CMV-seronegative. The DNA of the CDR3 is TGTGCCAGCAGCGAGGGACAGGGGGTTTTTAACTACAATGAGCAGTTCTTC. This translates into CASSEGQGVFNYNEQFF.